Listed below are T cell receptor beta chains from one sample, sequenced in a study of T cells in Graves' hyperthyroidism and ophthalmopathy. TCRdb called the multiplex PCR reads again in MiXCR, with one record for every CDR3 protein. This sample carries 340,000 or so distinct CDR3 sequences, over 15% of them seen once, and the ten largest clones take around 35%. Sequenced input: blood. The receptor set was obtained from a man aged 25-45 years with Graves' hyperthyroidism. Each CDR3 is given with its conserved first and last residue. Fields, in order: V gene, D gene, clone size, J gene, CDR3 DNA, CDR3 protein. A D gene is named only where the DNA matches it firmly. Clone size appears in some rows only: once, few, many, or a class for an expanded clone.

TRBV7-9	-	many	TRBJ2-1	TGTGCCAGCAGCCCCGGGGCAGGTATCAATGAGCAGTTCTTC	CASSPGAGINEQFF
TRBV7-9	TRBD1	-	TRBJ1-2	TGTGCCAGCAGCCTAGACAGGGGATCAGATGGCTACACCTTC	CASSLDRGSDGYTF
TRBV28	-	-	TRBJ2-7	TGTGCCAGCAGCCTCGGTCATACCTACGAGCAGTACTTC	CASSLGHTYEQYF
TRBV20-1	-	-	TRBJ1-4	TGCAGTGCTAGGGACCTGGGTGAAAAACTGTTTTTT	CSARDLGEKLFF
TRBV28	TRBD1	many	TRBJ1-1	TGTGCCAGCAGTTTTGGGGACAGTGAAGCTTTCTTT	CASSFGDSEAFF
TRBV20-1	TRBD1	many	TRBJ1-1	TGCAGTGCTGGACAGGGGGTCGGCACTGAAGCTTTCTTT	CSAGQGVGTEAFF
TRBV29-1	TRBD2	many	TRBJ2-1	TGCAGCGTTGAAGGCGGACTAGCGGGAGGGCCCTCCTATGAGCAGTTCTTC	CSVEGGLAGGPSYEQFF
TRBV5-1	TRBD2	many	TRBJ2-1	TGCGCCAGCAGCCTGGCCCGGGGGGGACCGGCCGATGAGCAGTTCTTC	CASSLARGGPADEQFF
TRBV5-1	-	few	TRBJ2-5	TGCGCCAGCAGCCAAGGATGGGGCGCAGAGACCCAGTACTTC	CASSQGWGAETQYF
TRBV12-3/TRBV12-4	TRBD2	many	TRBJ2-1	TGTGCCAGCAGTTCCGATAGCGGGCCTCGGGATGAGCAGTTCTTC	CASSSDSGPRDEQFF
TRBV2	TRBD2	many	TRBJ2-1	TGTGCCAGCATGAAATGGGCTAGCGGGAGTGGGATCAATGAGCAGTTCTTC	CASMKWASGSGINEQFF
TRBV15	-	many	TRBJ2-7	TGTGCCACCAGCAGTCCCCAGGAGGGCTCCTACGAGCAGTACTTC	CATSSPQEGSYEQYF
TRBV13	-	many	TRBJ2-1	TGTGCCAGCAGCCCAACTATGGGGCTCTACAATGAGCAGTTCTTC	CASSPTMGLYNEQFF
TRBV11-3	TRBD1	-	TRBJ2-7	TGTGCCAGCAGCCCCAGGGACAGGCGGCACGAGCAGTACTTC	CASSPRDRRHEQYF
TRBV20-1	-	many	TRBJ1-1	TGCAGTGCTAGAGGTCTGGGGGGTTTTGGAAGGGAAGCTTTCTTT	CSARGLGGFGREAFF
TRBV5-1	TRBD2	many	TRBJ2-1	TGCGCCAGCAGCTTACCGGGACTAGCGGGATGGGAGCAGTTCTTC	CASSLPGLAGWEQFF
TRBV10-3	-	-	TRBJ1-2	TGTGCCATCAGTGGACAGGCCGCGGGTGGCTACACCTTC	CAISGQAAGGYTF